This is a list of T cell receptor beta chains from one sample in a study of cytomegalovirus exposure and HLA in healthy donors. Data came from immunoSEQ multiplex PCR; TCRdb stores just in-frame clones and leaves some out. Its clone listing holds under 200,000 clones. The sequenced sample was PBMCs. The receptors shown here come from a man aged 25 to 40 in good health and CMV-seronegative. Each CDR3 is given with its conserved first and last residue. The D gene is left open where the match is weak.

d_gene: .; j_gene: TRBJ2-5; v_gene: TRBV5-1; len: 15; CDR3nt: TGCGCCAGCAGCCCGGTATCGGGGTCCCAAGAGACCCAGTACTTC; CDR3aa: CASSPVSGSQETQYF
d_gene: TRBD1; j_gene: TRBJ2-4; v_gene: TRBV2; len: 14; CDR3nt: TGTGCCAGCAGTTACCTCCGGGACAGAAACATTCAGTACTTC; CDR3aa: CASSYLRDRNIQYF
d_gene: .; j_gene: TRBJ1-4; v_gene: TRBV25-1; len: 17; CDR3nt: TGTGCCAGCAGTGAATGGGCCGGGGGTCCAACTAATGAAAAACTGTTTTTT; CDR3aa: CASSEWAGGPTNEKLFF
d_gene: TRBD1; j_gene: TRBJ2-7; v_gene: TRBV6-5; len: 15; CDR3nt: TGTGCCAGCAGAACGACAGGGGGGTACTCCTACGAGCAGTACTTC; CDR3aa: CASRTTGGYSYEQYF
d_gene: .; j_gene: TRBJ2-6; v_gene: TRBV4-2; len: 16; CDR3nt: TGTGCCAGCAGCCAAGAACGAGGGACTGGGGCCAACGTCCTGACTTTC; CDR3aa: CASSQERGTGANVLTF
d_gene: .; j_gene: TRBJ1-5; v_gene: TRBV27; len: 15; CDR3nt: TGTGCCAGCATGCCCTTAGGCAGGGACAATCAGCCCCAGCATTTT; CDR3aa: CASMPLGRDNQPQHF
d_gene: .; j_gene: TRBJ2-7; v_gene: TRBV9; len: 16; CDR3nt: TGTGCCAGCAGCGTAGGATTGTCGGGGGGCTTCCACGAGCAGTACTTC; CDR3aa: CASSVGLSGGFHEQYF
d_gene: .; j_gene: TRBJ1-5; v_gene: TRBV2; len: 13; CDR3nt: TGTGCCAGCAGTGAAGTCAGGGCACAGCCCCAGCATTTT; CDR3aa: CASSEVRAQPQHF
d_gene: .; j_gene: TRBJ1-2; v_gene: TRBV5-1; len: 13; CDR3nt: TGCGCCAGCAGCTTGTCAATTCCCTATGGCTACACCTTC; CDR3aa: CASSLSIPYGYTF
d_gene: TRBD2; j_gene: TRBJ2-3; v_gene: TRBV7-2; len: 14; CDR3nt: TGTGCCAGCACGGCGGGACTAAGCACAGATACGCAGTATTTT; CDR3aa: CASTAGLSTDTQYF
d_gene: .; j_gene: TRBJ1-4; v_gene: TRBV2; len: 14; CDR3nt: TGTGCCAGCAGCTACAGGGTGGGGGATGAAAAACTGTTTTTT; CDR3aa: CASSYRVGDEKLFF
d_gene: .; j_gene: TRBJ1-2; v_gene: TRBV6-9; len: 13; CDR3nt: TGTGCCAGCAGTTATTTCCGGGACTATGGCTACACCTTC; CDR3aa: CASSYFRDYGYTF
d_gene: .; j_gene: TRBJ2-7; v_gene: TRBV10-2; len: 15; CDR3nt: TGCGCCAGCAGTACCCGGGGGAGGAGCTCCTACGAGCAGTACTTC; CDR3aa: CASSTRGRSSYEQYF
d_gene: TRBD2; j_gene: TRBJ2-3; v_gene: TRBV10-1; len: 17; CDR3nt: TGCGCCAGCAGTGAGTCTACTCTAGCGGGAGGGCCAGATACGCAGTATTTT; CDR3aa: CASSESTLAGGPDTQYF
d_gene: TRBD1; j_gene: TRBJ2-5; v_gene: TRBV5-4; len: 14; CDR3nt: TGTGCCAGCAGCTCTGGGACAGGGCCAGAGACCCAGTACTTC; CDR3aa: CASSSGTGPETQYF
d_gene: TRBD2; j_gene: TRBJ2-1; v_gene: TRBV28; len: 14; CDR3nt: TGTGCCAGCAGTTTAATAGCGGGAGGTAATGAGCAGTTCTTC; CDR3aa: CASSLIAGGNEQFF
d_gene: TRBD2; j_gene: TRBJ2-7; v_gene: TRBV6-6; len: 14; CDR3nt: TGTGCCAGCAGCCTACTAGCGGGTTCCTACGAGCAGTACTTC; CDR3aa: CASSLLAGSYEQYF